Below, 30 T cell receptor beta chains from the same sample are listed, as sequenced in a study of read filtering for tumor transcriptome and immune sequencing. The library was built from around 0.4 ug RNA with molecular barcoded adaptors for alpha/delta and beta/gamma chains. A single record per CDR3 protein comes from TCRdb applying MiXCR to the reads. The data contain roughly 130,000 distinct CDR3 sequences, 13% of them seen just once; the ten biggest clones take up around 10%. Material: a population of CD138-negative cells sorted from bone marrow. These receptors came from a donor at least 40 years old with multiple myeloma.

This clonotype was detected a few times. This may be a read error, as it is one base from a much larger clone. This chain joins TRBV7-2 and TRBJ2-1; a weak D match, TRBD1 (5 bases). The CDR3 consists of 15 residues. With 5 bases removed from V and 6 bases from J, the gap between germline ends came to 17 bases. Germline V gene lookup returns CDR1 SGHTA and CDR2 FQGNSA. CDR3 in DNA: TGTGCCAGCAGCCCCCGACAGTTCCCCTGCAATGAGCAGTTCTTC. Amino acids: CASSPRQFPCNEQFF.

On this clonotype: A much more abundant neighbour one base away suggests this may be a read error. The V and J genes are TRBV20-1 and TRBJ1-1, with unresolved D. The CDR3 loop spans 14 amino acids. Germline V gene sequence: CDR1 DFQATT, CDR2 SNEGSKA (reference sequence). Trimming stripped 0 bases from V and 5 bases from J, with 13 bases between. CDR3 in amino acids: CSAREPELRTEAFF. DNA for the CDR3: TGCAGTGCTAGAGAACCGGAGTTAAGGACTGAAGCTTTCTTT.

This clonotype was seen at least ten times. The chain couples TRBV5-1 to TRBJ2-1; 11 bases are a match to TRBD2. Germline assignment: CDR1 SGHRS and CDR2 YFSETQ. The CDR3 runs 15 residues. With V trimmed by 2 bases and J by 4 bases, 2 bases remained unmatched. The CDR3 sequence is CASSLGTSGYNEQFF. In DNA form, the CDR3 reads TGCGCCAGCAGCTTAGGGACTAGCGGTTACAATGAGCAGTTCTTC.

This chain connects TRBV10-3 to TRBJ2-5; 9 positions match TRBD1. The V segment lost 5 bases and the J segment 5 bases; nucleotides outside the gene matches: 9. CDR3 length equals 15 residues. Germline V lookup: CDR1 ENHRY, CDR2 SYGVKD. CDR3 nucleotides: TGTGCCATCAGTACCGGACAGGGGCACATGGAGACCCAGTACTTC. This codes for CAISTGQGHMETQYF.

This clonotype was recorded once. This CDR3 is missing its conserved last phenylalanine or tryptophan, likely due to a read error. The chain uses TRBV6-5 and TRBJ1-1; tentatively, D is TRBD1 (6 bases). The CDR3 contains 13 residues. Germline CDR1 MNHEY, CDR2 SVGAGI. V lost 6 bases to trimming and J lost 0 bases, with 8 bases between them. CDR3 protein: CASRRQVNTEAFL. CDR3 in DNA: TGTGCCAGCAGACGACAGGTGAACACTGAAGCTTTCTTA.

The table lists this clonotype with a few counts. The chain links TRBV4-1 to TRBJ1-1, with a tentative D call TRBD1 (6 bases). The germline V gene encodes CDR1 MGHRA and CDR2 YSYEKL. The V and J ends lost 1 base and 4 bases respectively, with 13 bases between them. CDR3 size: 15 residues. The CDR3 sequence is CASSQVRGAGTEAFF. CDR3 nucleotide sequence: TGCGCCAGCAGCCAAGTCAGGGGCGCCGGCACTGAAGCTTTCTTT.

This sequence joins TRBV18 and TRBJ2-6, with D possibly being TRBD1 or TRBD2 (5 bases each). Germline-derived CDR1 and CDR2 are KGHSH and LQKENI. This CDR3 is 17 amino acids long. V lost 0 bases, J lost 2 bases, and 11 bases lay in between. CDR3 loop: CASSPPNGATGANVLTF. In DNA form, the CDR3 reads TGTGCCAGCTCACCACCCAACGGGGCCACTGGGGCCAACGTCCTGACTTTC.

This clonotype was recorded at least ten times. The V call is TRBV19, the J call TRBJ1-5; perhaps TRBD1 as D (5 bases). This CDR3 region has 14 residues. Trimming shortened V by 5 bases and J by 5 bases, and 13 bases separated the two germline ends. Per the germline V gene, CDR1 is LNHDA and CDR2 is SQIVND (reference sequence). CDR3 residues: CASSLLGADQPQHF. In nucleotides, the CDR3 is TGTGCCAGTAGTCTCCTAGGGGCTGATCAGCCCCAGCATTTT.

This clonotype was seen many times. The V call is TRBV5-1, the J call TRBJ1-1; D unclear. Germline CDR1 SGHRS, CDR2 YFSETQ. Trimming removed 4 bases from V and 2 bases from J, with 15 bases in between. The CDR3 loop spans 15 amino acids. The CDR3 DNA reads TGCGCCAGCAGCGGAGGCGGTGAGGGAAACACTGAAGCTTTCTTT. Translated: CASSGGGEGNTEAFF.

This clonotype was observed many times. This chain links TRBV20-1 with TRBJ2-3; the match to TRBD2 covers 10 bases. Germline V CDR1 and CDR2: DFQATT, SNEGSKA (reference sequence). Unmatched junction bases numbered 8, after V lost 1 base and J lost 4 bases. This CDR3 spans 16 amino acids. The CDR3 reads CSARVASSGRSDTQYF. In DNA form, the CDR3 reads TGCAGTGCTAGAGTGGCGTCTAGCGGGAGATCAGATACGCAGTATTTT.

In the case of this clonotype: Being one base from a much bigger clone, this may be a read error. This chain links TRBV29-1 with TRBJ2-7, with D possibly TRBD1 on 5 matching bases. Germline lookup yields CDR1 SQVTM and CDR2 ANQGSEA. Trimming left V 5 bases short and J 4 bases short, with 18 bases between. This CDR3 is built from 14 residues. The CDR3 DNA sequence: TGCAGCGTTAGGGGTACCGGGCAAGCTTACGAGCAGTACTTC. Translation gives CSVRGTGQAYEQYF.

The sample holds many counts of this clonotype. The J gene is TRBJ2-3, the V gene TRBV12-3 or TRBV12-4; possibly TRBD2 for D (6 bases). V was cut by 3 bases and J by 6 bases, with 13 bases left in between. CDR3 length equals 14 residues. CDR3 sequence reads: CASSFLGGLDTQYF. CDR3 nucleotides: TGTGCCAGCAGTTTTTTGGGGGGATTGGATACGCAGTATTTT.

This clonotype was detected many times. This sequence joins TRBV6-2 or TRBV6-3 and TRBJ2-2, with 9 bases lining up with TRBD1. Germline CDR1 MNHEY, CDR2 SVGEGT. With V trimmed by 7 bases and J by 0 bases, 6 bases remained unmatched. CDR3 size: 16 residues. The CDR3 nucleotides are TGTGCCAGCAATAAACAGGGGGCCCCGAACACCGGGGAGCTGTTTTTT. It codes for CASNKQGAPNTGELFF.

Many counts were recorded for this clonotype. The chain combines TRBV20-1 with TRBJ2-1; TRBD1 agrees at 9 bases. CDR1 and CDR2 from the germline V gene are DFQATT and SNEGSKA (reference sequence). V dropped 4 bases and J dropped 7; count of bases not matched to a gene: 11. This CDR3 region has 15 residues. DNA of the CDR3: TGCAGTGCTACGCTACGAGGGACAGGGAGTAATGAGCAGTTCTTC. Translation gives CSATLRGTGSNEQFF.

The table lists this clonotype with many counts. J is TRBJ2-1 and V is TRBV24-1, with unresolved D. This CDR3 contains 17 residues. V was clipped by 9 bases and J by 3 bases, with 23 bases between them. Germline V lookup: CDR1 KGHDR, CDR2 SFDVKD. DNA of the CDR3: TGTGCCACCGAGCCGAAGTCTTTCGGGTTAGGCTACAATGAGCAGTTCTTC. This gives the protein CATEPKSFGLGYNEQFF.

Note on this clonotype: A clone one base away is much larger, so this may be a read error. CDR3 sequence reads: CASSYSLARSTDTQYF. DNA for the CDR3: TGTGCCAGCAGTTACTCCCTAGCGAGAAGCACAGATACGCAGTATTTT. V gene TRBV6-6 combines with J gene TRBJ2-3, with D maybe TRBD2 (6 bases). The germline CDR1 and CDR2 sequences are MNHNY and SVGAGI (reference sequence). V gave up 0 bases and J gave up 0 bases, with 10 bases separating them. This CDR3 is 16 amino acids long.

This clonotype was counted a few times. The V and J genes are TRBV4-2 and TRBJ1-5; TRBD1 agrees at 8 bases. Germline V gene lookup returns CDR1 LGHNA and CDR2 YNFKEQ. V gave up 2 bases and J gave up 7 bases; unmatched junction bases: 7. The CDR3 consists of 15 residues. DNA for the CDR3: TGTGCCAGCAGCCAAAATCAGGGGGCGGGACAGCCCCAGCATTTT. As protein: CASSQNQGAGQPQHF.

As concerns this clonotype: A much larger clone differs from this one at a single base, so this may be a read error. The rearrangement uses TRBV7-2 and TRBJ1-4; no clear D. The CDR3 has 13 residues. In germline, CDR1 is SGHTA, CDR2 FQGNSA. The CDR3 region is CASSLFGNEKLVF. The CDR3 DNA follows: TGTGCCAGCAGCTTATTCGGGAATGAAAAACTGGTTTTT.

This clonotype appeared a few times. This is likely a read error, given that the CDR3 carries no conserved phenylalanine or tryptophan at its end. The CDR3: CASSRGLAGGDGETQYL. The CDR3 coding sequence is TGCGCCAGCAGCCGGGGGCTAGCGGGAGGAGACGGGGAGACCCAGTACTTA. The V and J genes are TRBV5-1 and TRBJ2-5; 11 bases agree with TRBD2. The CDR3 is 17 amino acids. Germline V gives CDR1 SGHRS, CDR2 YFSETQ. Losses at the gene ends were 4 bases for V and 5 bases for J; bases not matched to a gene: 13.

This clonotype was observed many times. This sequence joins TRBV5-1 and TRBJ2-1; TRBD1 matches 7 bases. Losses at the gene ends were 3 bases for V and 5 bases for J; bases not matched to a gene: 11. Germline lookup yields CDR1 SGHRS and CDR2 YFSETQ. The CDR3 covers 16 residues. CDR3: CASSWTNRQGNNEQFF. CDR3 in DNA: TGCGCCAGCAGCTGGACGAATCGACAGGGAAACAATGAGCAGTTCTTC.

With respect to this clonotype: An end of the junction differs from the germline gene, which may be a read error. The gene calls are TRBV7-7 and TRBJ2-1; weak D call: TRBD2 (6 bases). The CDR3 covers 15 residues. Germline V CDR1 and CDR2: SSHAT, FNYEAQ (reference sequence). The CDR3 loop is CAGSLDGSPHNEQFF. For the CDR3, the DNA is TGTGCTGGCAGCTTAGACGGGAGTCCCCACAACGAGCAGTTCTTC.

There are many counts of this clonotype. The genes are TRBV29-1 and TRBJ2-3; TRBD2 matches at 12 bases. Germline assignment: CDR1 SQVTM and CDR2 ANQGSEA. The CDR3 has 15 amino acids. J gave up 6 bases and V 3 bases, and 7 bases lay outside the gene matches. The CDR3 sequence is CSVDSSGRAGDTQYF. CDR3 coding DNA: TGCAGCGTTGATTCTAGCGGGAGGGCCGGGGATACGCAGTATTTT.

This clonotype was picked up many times. V and J are TRBV7-2 and TRBJ2-3, with 7 bases matching TRBD2. The CDR3 runs to 15 residues. CDR1 is SGHTA and CDR2 is FQGNSA in the germline V gene. After removal of 0 bases from V and 3 bases from J, the junction contained 3 bases not matched to a gene. The CDR3 is CASSLARTSTDTQYF. The DNA for the CDR3 is TGTGCCAGCAGCTTAGCAAGGACTAGTACAGATACGCAGTATTTT.

At least ten counts were recorded for this clonotype. The V gene is TRBV4-1, the J gene TRBJ1-5, with D maybe TRBD1 (6 bases). V was pared by 3 bases and J by 5 bases, with 14 bases between. Germline V gene data show CDR1 as MGHRA and CDR2 as YSYEKL. The CDR3 covers 15 residues. CDR3 amino acids: CASSHPGTQDQPQHF. CDR3 nucleotide sequence: TGCGCCAGCAGCCATCCGGGGACACAAGATCAGCCCCAGCATTTT.

This clonotype was counted at least ten times. The chain couples TRBV29-1 to TRBJ2-2; 7 bases are a match to TRBD1. This CDR3 has 13 amino acids. From germline, CDR1 is SQVTM and CDR2 ANQGSEA. With 7 bases clipped from V and 5 bases from J, the junction kept 7 bases outside the gene matches. The CDR3 DNA follows: TGCAGCGCTCGACAGGGTCGGACCGGGGAGCTGTTTTTT. Translation: CSARQGRTGELFF.

There are a few counts of this clonotype. The J gene is TRBJ1-1, the V gene TRBV11-3; 8 bases agree with TRBD1. Germline lookup yields CDR1 SGHNT and CDR2 YENEEA. The CDR3 loop spans 16 amino acids. V lost 5 bases and J lost 0; bases outside the gene matches: 8. CDR3 coding DNA: TGTGCCAGCAGCCCCCGGACAGGGCAAATGAACACTGAAGCTTTCTTT. This gives the protein CASSPRTGQMNTEAFF.

This clonotype was detected ten times or more. CDR3 in DNA: TGCGCCAGCAGCCAAACTAGCGGGGATACCGGGGAGCTGTTTTTT. Its translation is CASSQTSGDTGELFF. The genes are TRBV4-1 and TRBJ2-2; 10 bases match TRBD2. Germline assignment: CDR1 MGHRA and CDR2 YSYEKL. The CDR3 sequence is 15 residues long. After removal of 2 bases from V and 5 bases from J, the junction contained 2 bases not matched to a gene.

The table lists this clonotype with many counts. The chain joins TRBV3-1 to TRBJ1-5; D remains ambiguous. V was shortened by 0 bases and J by 4 bases, with 10 bases between the two germline ends. The CDR3 length is 15 residues. Germline V gives CDR1 LGHDT, CDR2 YNNKEL (reference sequence). DNA of the CDR3: TGTGCCAGCAGCCAAGATTGGGGTAATAATCAGCCCCAGCATTTT. Its translation is CASSQDWGNNQPQHF.

This clonotype occurred many times. This chain links TRBV4-1 with TRBJ1-6; no definite D call. CDR1 is MGHRA and CDR2 is YSYEKL in the germline V gene. This CDR3 is 16 amino acids long. Deletions cut 0 bases from V and 4 bases from J, with 10 bases between. The CDR3: CASSQDLGYYNSPLHF. The CDR3 bases are TGCGCCAGCAGCCAAGATTTAGGGTATTATAATTCACCCCTCCACTTT.

This clonotype was seen many times. The chain has TRBV27 and TRBJ2-1; TRBD2 matches 10 bases. The CDR3 runs to 15 residues. Trimming at V came to 6 bases and at J to 2 bases, leaving 4 bases not matched to a gene. The germline V gene encodes CDR1 MNHEY and CDR2 SMNVEV (reference sequence). The CDR3 loop reads CASRKLAGTYNEQFF. The CDR3 bases are TGTGCCAGCAGAAAACTAGCGGGAACCTACAATGAGCAGTTCTTC.